Below, 6 T cell receptor beta chains from the same sample are listed, as sequenced in a study of cytomegalovirus exposure and HLA in healthy donors. The PCR made use of 60 Vbeta and 13 Jbeta primers. The data were produced by immunoSEQ multiplex PCR, yet TCRdb's version contains in-frame clones alone and is incomplete. The sample includes some 150,000 clones, 60% to 80% of them seen just once. Sequenced input: PBMCs. The receptors were gathered from a male donor in good health and CMV-seronegative.

In DNA, the CDR3 is TGCGCCAGCAGCCATCTAGAGGGAAATGAGCAGTTCTTC. It encodes CASSHLEGNEQFF. The genes are TRBV4-3 and TRBJ2-1; D is perhaps TRBD2 (5 bases). This CDR3 comprises 13 residues. The germline V gene has CDR1 LGHNA and CDR2 YSLEER. Deletions cut 3 bases from V and 7 bases from J, with 10 bases between.

This clone was observed a single time. The chain joins TRBV20-1 to TRBJ1-2; D not certain. Germline V gives CDR1 DFQATT, CDR2 SNEGSKA (reference sequence). The CDR3 has 11 amino acids. CDR3 sequence (DNA): TGCAGGGGTTCGGGGTGGGGTGGCTACACCTTC. It yields the protein CRGSGWGGYTF.

The chain joins TRBV5-6 to TRBJ2-7; D is possibly TRBD1 (6 bases). The DNA end is a closer match to TRBJ2-5, so the J assignment may be wrong. The CDR3 covers 14 residues. Germline lookup yields CDR1 SGHDT and CDR2 YYEEEE. The CDR3 nucleotides read TGTGCCAGCAGCAGGACAGATTACCAAGAGACCCAGTACTTC. Translated, it gives CASSRTDYQETQYF.

This clone was picked up one time. The rearrangement links TRBV29-1 to TRBJ2-7; weak D call: TRBD1 (5 bases). Germline V gene data show CDR1 as SQVTM and CDR2 as ANQGSEA. The V end lost 4 bases, the J end lost 3 bases, and 10 bases lay between the germline ends. This CDR3 spans 12 amino acids. CDR3 sequence reads: CSVVGQSYEQYF. DNA of the CDR3: TGCAGCGTTGTGGGGCAGAGCTACGAGCAGTACTTC.

The CDR3 protein is CASSRQGASYEQYF. CDR3 DNA sequence: TGTGCCAGCAGCAGACAGGGAGCGTCCTACGAGCAGTACTTC. The chain joins TRBV5-5 to TRBJ2-7, with 7 bases aligning to TRBD1. Germline-derived CDR1 and CDR2 are SGHKS and YYEKEE (reference sequence). The CDR3 sequence is 14 residues long. Trimming took 4 bases from V and 1 from J; bases not matched to a gene: 5.

This chain connects TRBV7-2 to TRBJ1-2; 9 bases align to TRBD1. The germline CDR1 and CDR2 sequences are SGHTA and FQGNSA. V lost 4 bases and J lost 6; bases outside the gene matches: 3. The CDR3 consists of 13 residues. The CDR3 DNA reads as TGTGCCAGCAGCTCGCGGACAGGGGATGGCTACACCTTC. Translation gives CASSSRTGDGYTF.